The next 9 T cell receptor beta chains were all read from a single sample in a study of blood T cell repertoires in COVID-19. TCRdb keeps only in-frame clones here, not all; method: immunoSEQ multiplex PCR. This table holds 250,000 to 300,000 clones, 89% found once. Sequencing was performed on PBMCs or T cells enriched from blood (not recorded which). The source of these receptors is a woman in her forties or fifties who had been exposed to COVID-19.

The V call is TRBV18, the J call TRBJ2-1, with TRBD2 matching 10 bases. The CDR3 totals 19 residues. Germline V lookup: CDR1 KGHSH, CDR2 LQKENI. J gave up 7 bases and V 2 bases, and 17 bases lay outside the gene matches. The DNA of the CDR3 is TGTGCCAGCTCACCATTACGGCAGGCCGGGACTAGCGTTTTAAATGAGCAGTTCTTC. As protein: CASSPLRQAGTSVLNEQFF. Full variable domain (outside the CDR3, taken from reference TRBV18 and TRBJ2-1): NAGVMQNPRHLVRRRGQEARLRCSPMKGHSHVYWYRQLPEEGLKFMVYLQKENIIDESGMPKERFSAEFPKEGPSILRIQQVVRGDSAAYFCASSPLRQAGTSVLNEQFFGPGTRLTVL.

The chain links TRBV4-1 to TRBJ2-7; maybe TRBD2 (6 bases). The V end lost 0 bases, the J end lost 2 bases, and 17 bases lay between the germline ends. The germline V gene encodes CDR1 MGHRA and CDR2 YSYEKL. The length of the CDR3 is 17 residues. The chain's CDR3 is CASSQDPPGVGAYEQYF. CDR3 nucleotide sequence: TGCGCCAGCAGCCAAGATCCGCCGGGGGTAGGGGCCTACGAGCAGTACTTC.

The V and J genes are TRBV16 and TRBJ1-1; no clear D. This CDR3 contains 15 residues. The V end lost 0 bases, the J end lost 0 bases, and 8 bases lay between the germline ends. The germline gives CDR1 KGHSY, CDR2 FQNENV. The CDR3 sequence is CASSQSAGLNTEAFF. The CDR3 bases are TGTGCCAGCAGCCAATCTGCGGGGTTGAACACTGAAGCTTTCTTT. Variable domain in full (rest from reference TRBV16 and TRBJ1-1): GEEVAQTPKHLVRGEGQKAKLYCAPIKGHSYVFWYQQVLKNEFKFLISFQNENVFDETGMPKERFSAKCLPNSPCSLEIQATKLEDSAVYFCASSQSAGLNTEAFFGQGTRLTVV.

The chain combines TRBV4-1 with TRBJ1-4; D remains unclear. Germline lookup yields CDR1 MGHRA and CDR2 YSYEKL. This CDR3 has 17 residues. Trimming removed 1 base at V and 0 bases at J, with 12 bases between. DNA of the CDR3: TGCGCCAGCAGCCAAGTAGTAGCGGTGGCAACTAATGAAAAACTGTTTTTT. This gives the protein CASSQVVAVATNEKLFF.

This clone was counted a few times. Germline and junction disagree at one end, which may indicate a read error. The chain recombines TRBV7-7 with TRBJ2-2, with 13 bases lining up with TRBD2. The CDR3 sequence is 16 residues long. Germline V lookup: CDR1 SSHAT, CDR2 FNYEAQ (reference sequence). CDR3 in amino acids: CASSPGLAGLTGELFF. The CDR3 nucleotides are TGTGCTAGCAGCCCGGGACTAGCGGGACTCACCGGGGAGCTGTTTTTT.

The chain recombines TRBV3-1 (or the pseudogene TRBV3-2) with TRBJ2-7; D is perhaps TRBD2 (6 bases). Trimming stripped 4 bases from V and 4 bases from J, with 14 bases between. The CDR3 totals 14 residues. Germline CDR1 reads LGHDT; CDR2 reads YNNKEL (reference sequence). CDR3 DNA sequence: TGTGCCAGCAGCCCCTCAGTCGGGGGATACGAGCAGTACTTC. Translated: CASSPSVGGYEQYF.

This clone was counted a single time. The chain has TRBV7-2 and TRBJ2-3, with 12 nucleotides matching TRBD2. The germline V gene has CDR1 SGHTA and CDR2 FQGNSA. Trimming took 1 base from V and 5 from J; bases not matched to a gene: 4. CDR3 length equals 16 residues. The CDR3 loop is CASSLGASGGGDTQYF. The CDR3 DNA reads TGTGCCAGCAGCTTAGGTGCTAGCGGGGGGGGAGATACGCAGTATTTT.

The chain joins TRBV9 to TRBJ2-7, with 10 nucleotides matching TRBD1. The germline V gene encodes CDR1 SGDLS and CDR2 YYNGEE. The CDR3 runs 15 residues. V was clipped by 8 bases and J by 0 bases; unmatched bases: 8. The CDR3 DNA sequence: TGTGCCAGGACTTACCGGGACAGGGGCTCCTACGAGCAGTACTTC. Its translation is CARTYRDRGSYEQYF.

The chain's CDR3 is CASRWTGDSNQPQHF. CDR3 bases: TGCGCCAGCAGATGGACAGGGGATAGCAATCAGCCCCAGCATTTT. J is TRBJ1-5 and V is TRBV5-1; TRBD1 agrees at 9 bases. The germline gives CDR1 SGHRS, CDR2 YFSETQ. V trimming: 5 bases; J trimming: 0 bases; junction bases outside the gene matches: 3. CDR3 length: 15 residues.